A selection of T cell receptor beta chains follows, all from one sample in a study of T cell repertoires in cytomegalovirus infection. TCRdb ran MiXCR on the reads and lists one entry per CDR3 protein. The repertoire holds about 920,000 distinct CDR3 sequences, with approximately 31% as singletons. The antigens of these receptors remain unknown. The source was cultured CD8+ T cells from PBMCs, collected from culture after CMV antigen stimulation. The receptors come from a human donor in good health (CMV status not recorded). Some clones in this sample may be carry-over from other donors' samples. Each CDR3 is given with its conserved first and last residue. Each record gives: clone size, D gene, J gene, V gene, CDR3 DNA, CDR3 protein. D genes are given only for firm matches. Clone size appears in some rows only: once, few, many, or a class for an expanded clone.

abundance: -; d_gene: TRBD1; j_gene: TRBJ2-2; v_gene: TRBV7-9; CDR3nt: TGTGCCAGCACAAGACAGGGCGGGGAGCTGTTTTTT; CDR3aa: CASTRQGGELFF
abundance: -; d_gene: -; j_gene: TRBJ2-2; v_gene: TRBV20-1; CDR3nt: TGCAGTGCCAGTGGAGCGATCGCGAACACCGGGGAGCTGTTTTTT; CDR3aa: CSASGAIANTGELFF
abundance: -; d_gene: -; j_gene: TRBJ2-5; v_gene: TRBV28; CDR3nt: TGTGCCAGCAGTTCCAATGTTCGGACCCAGTACTTC; CDR3aa: CASSSNVRTQYF
abundance: -; d_gene: TRBD2; j_gene: TRBJ2-5; v_gene: TRBV5-4; CDR3nt: TGTGCCAGCAACTTGGATCCTAGCGGGGGGTACCAAGAGACCCAGTACTTC; CDR3aa: CASNLDPSGGYQETQYF
abundance: few; d_gene: -; j_gene: TRBJ1-1; v_gene: TRBV7-2; CDR3nt: TGTGCCAGCAGCTTAGCCCTAACTGGGGGCTCTGAAGCTTTCTTT; CDR3aa: CASSLALTGGSEAFF
abundance: -; d_gene: -; j_gene: TRBJ2-1; v_gene: TRBV10-3; CDR3nt: TGTGCCATCAACCCCACCCCGGGTAATGAGCAGTTCTTC; CDR3aa: CAINPTPGNEQFF
abundance: -; d_gene: -; j_gene: TRBJ1-2; v_gene: TRBV6-6; CDR3nt: TGTGCCAGCAGCCACACCCAAGGAGGGTATCCTAACTATGGCTACACCTTC; CDR3aa: CASSHTQGGYPNYGYTF
abundance: once; d_gene: -; j_gene: TRBJ2-1; v_gene: TRBV4-1; CDR3nt: TGCGCCAGCAGCCAATTGGGTGGAGGCTACAATGAGCAGTTCTTC; CDR3aa: CASSQLGGGYNEQFF
abundance: -; d_gene: -; j_gene: TRBJ2-5; v_gene: TRBV14; CDR3nt: TGTGCCAGCAGCCAAGATCTTGGGCAGTACCAAGAGACCCAGTACTTC; CDR3aa: CASSQDLGQYQETQYF
abundance: -; d_gene: -; j_gene: TRBJ1-5; v_gene: TRBV19; CDR3nt: TGTGCCAGTAGTATGGGGGGAGGCTCCGGTCAGCCCCAGCATTTT; CDR3aa: CASSMGGGSGQPQHF
abundance: -; d_gene: -; j_gene: TRBJ1-1; v_gene: TRBV25-1; CDR3nt: TGTGCCAGCAGTGACCTAGTCAGTATGAACACTGAAGCTTTCTTT; CDR3aa: CASSDLVSMNTEAFF
abundance: once; d_gene: -; j_gene: TRBJ1-2; v_gene: TRBV5-6; CDR3nt: TGTGCCAGCAGCGACAAGATAGGGAGTTATGGCTACACCTTC; CDR3aa: CASSDKIGSYGYTF
abundance: few; d_gene: -; j_gene: TRBJ1-1; v_gene: TRBV7-9; CDR3nt: TGTGCCAGCAGCCCATCAGGGGACGGGAACACTGAAGCTTTCTTT; CDR3aa: CASSPSGDGNTEAFF
abundance: few; d_gene: -; j_gene: TRBJ2-1; v_gene: TRBV12-3/TRBV12-4; CDR3nt: TGTGCCAGCAGCCCCGGGGCCAATGAGCAGTTCTTC; CDR3aa: CASSPGANEQFF
abundance: -; d_gene: -; j_gene: TRBJ1-5; v_gene: TRBV27; CDR3nt: TGTGCCAGCCGGTCCTACAGCAATCAGCCCCAGCATTTT; CDR3aa: CASRSYSNQPQHF
abundance: -; d_gene: -; j_gene: TRBJ2-5; v_gene: TRBV5-6; CDR3nt: TGTGCCAGCAGCTTGGGGCCTCAAGGGACCCAGTACTTC; CDR3aa: CASSLGPQGTQYF
abundance: -; d_gene: -; j_gene: TRBJ2-5; v_gene: TRBV20-1; CDR3nt: TGCAGTGCCCCTAAGGGGAGCTACCAAGAGACCCAGTACTTC; CDR3aa: CSAPKGSYQETQYF
abundance: -; d_gene: TRBD2; j_gene: TRBJ2-1; v_gene: TRBV12-5; CDR3nt: TGTGCTAGTGGTCGTAGCGGGGGGGCGGATGAGCAGTTCTTC; CDR3aa: CASGRSGGADEQFF
abundance: -; d_gene: TRBD1; j_gene: TRBJ1-4; v_gene: TRBV6-6; CDR3nt: TGTGCCACCCGACAGGGAGGTGAAAAACTGTTTTTT; CDR3aa: CATRQGGEKLFF
abundance: -; d_gene: TRBD1; j_gene: TRBJ1-2; v_gene: TRBV11-1; CDR3nt: TGTGCCAGCAGCCCCCGGCGAGGGACAGGCCACTATGGCTACACCTTC; CDR3aa: CASSPRRGTGHYGYTF
abundance: -; d_gene: TRBD1; j_gene: TRBJ1-2; v_gene: TRBV20-1; CDR3nt: TGCAGTGCTAAGTATCTCCAGGGGGCGCGTGGCTACACCTTC; CDR3aa: CSAKYLQGARGYTF
abundance: few; d_gene: TRBD1; j_gene: TRBJ2-3; v_gene: TRBV6-1; CDR3nt: TGTGCCAGCCCAGGGACAGGGGTAGATACGCAGTATTTT; CDR3aa: CASPGTGVDTQYF
abundance: few; d_gene: TRBD1; j_gene: TRBJ2-7; v_gene: TRBV10-3; CDR3nt: TGTGCCACCTGGGACAGCTCCTACGAGCAGTACTTC; CDR3aa: CATWDSSYEQYF
abundance: few; d_gene: -; j_gene: TRBJ1-2; v_gene: TRBV28; CDR3nt: TGTGCCAGCAGTCCTCCTGACGCAAACTACTATGGCTACACCTTC; CDR3aa: CASSPPDANYYGYTF
abundance: many; d_gene: -; j_gene: TRBJ2-2; v_gene: TRBV7-6; CDR3nt: TGTGCCAGCAGCCCCTACGGGGGTGCCGGGGAGCTGTTTTTT; CDR3aa: CASSPYGGAGELFF
abundance: -; d_gene: -; j_gene: TRBJ2-1; v_gene: TRBV7-8; CDR3nt: TGTGCCAGCAGCTTCCTCGGGGCAAACTACAATGAGCAGTTCTTC; CDR3aa: CASSFLGANYNEQFF
abundance: -; d_gene: -; j_gene: TRBJ2-1; v_gene: TRBV6-5; CDR3nt: TGTGCCAGCAGCCCACGCGACGGAGTAATCAATGAGCAGTTCTTC; CDR3aa: CASSPRDGVINEQFF
abundance: many; d_gene: TRBD1; j_gene: TRBJ2-5; v_gene: TRBV25-1; CDR3nt: TGTGCCAGCAGAGGACAGGGGGTGGCTGAGACCCAGTACTTC; CDR3aa: CASRGQGVAETQYF
abundance: -; d_gene: -; j_gene: TRBJ1-2; v_gene: TRBV7-4; CDR3nt: TGTGCCAGCAGCTTAGATCCGGGGGTGGGTGGCTACACCTTC; CDR3aa: CASSLDPGVGGYTF
abundance: -; d_gene: TRBD1; j_gene: TRBJ2-7; v_gene: TRBV20-1; CDR3nt: TGCAGCCTCCCTATCCCTGAGGGGGCGCGAATCTACGAGCAGTACTTC; CDR3aa: CSLPIPEGARIYEQYF
abundance: few; d_gene: TRBD2; j_gene: TRBJ2-1; v_gene: TRBV11-3; CDR3nt: TGTGCCAGCAGCTTTTACCCCCGACTAGCTCCCTACAATGAGCAGTTCTTC; CDR3aa: CASSFYPRLAPYNEQFF
abundance: -; d_gene: TRBD2; j_gene: TRBJ2-3; v_gene: TRBV4-2; CDR3nt: TGTGTCAGCAGCCAAGATCCTAGTCTAGCGGGGGGGCTATTCGTCACAGATACGCAGTATTTT; CDR3aa: CVSSQDPSLAGGLFVTDTQYF
abundance: once; d_gene: -; j_gene: TRBJ1-4; v_gene: TRBV13; CDR3nt: TGTGCCAGCAGCACCGGGAAACAGATAAATGAAAAACTGTTTTTT; CDR3aa: CASSTGKQINEKLFF
abundance: few; d_gene: -; j_gene: TRBJ1-1; v_gene: TRBV6-6; CDR3nt: TGTGCCAGCATTGTGGGTACTGAAGCTTTCTTT; CDR3aa: CASIVGTEAFF
abundance: few; d_gene: TRBD2; j_gene: TRBJ2-2; v_gene: TRBV4-1; CDR3nt: TGCGCCAGCAGCCATCCACGGACTAGCGTCACCGGGGAGCTGTTTTTT; CDR3aa: CASSHPRTSVTGELFF
abundance: -; d_gene: -; j_gene: TRBJ2-1; v_gene: TRBV6-2/TRBV6-3; CDR3nt: TGTGCCAGCAGTTACGATTTTTTACTAGGCCTATCCTACAATGAGCAGTTCTTC; CDR3aa: CASSYDFLLGLSYNEQFF
abundance: -; d_gene: TRBD2; j_gene: TRBJ2-1; v_gene: TRBV10-3; CDR3nt: TGTGCCATCTTGCTCGGGACTACCAATGAGCAGTTCTTC; CDR3aa: CAILLGTTNEQFF
abundance: many; d_gene: TRBD1; j_gene: TRBJ1-2; v_gene: TRBV7-6; CDR3nt: TGTGCCAGCAGCTTAGGGGGGACAGAGGGCTACACCTTC; CDR3aa: CASSLGGTEGYTF
abundance: few; d_gene: -; j_gene: TRBJ1-1; v_gene: TRBV6-1; CDR3nt: TGTGCCAGCAGTGAAGCGCCCTCCGGGGGGGACCCTGAAGCTTTCTTT; CDR3aa: CASSEAPSGGDPEAFF
abundance: -; d_gene: TRBD1; j_gene: TRBJ1-1; v_gene: TRBV5-4; CDR3nt: TGTGCCAGCAGCTTGGCCGATGGACAGGGGGCCGAAGCTTTCTTT; CDR3aa: CASSLADGQGAEAFF
abundance: few; d_gene: -; j_gene: TRBJ1-2; v_gene: TRBV7-2; CDR3nt: TGTGCCAGCAGCGGGGGAGGATTGAATGGCTACACCTTC; CDR3aa: CASSGGGLNGYTF
abundance: -; d_gene: TRBD1; j_gene: TRBJ1-1; v_gene: TRBV10-3; CDR3nt: TGTGCCATCAGTGGAGGGACAGTAAACACTGAAGCTTTCTTT; CDR3aa: CAISGGTVNTEAFF
abundance: few; d_gene: -; j_gene: TRBJ2-1; v_gene: TRBV10-3; CDR3nt: TGTGCCATCGGGCCTAGCGCCTACAATGAGCAGTTCTTC; CDR3aa: CAIGPSAYNEQFF
abundance: -; d_gene: TRBD2; j_gene: TRBJ2-3; v_gene: TRBV6-5; CDR3nt: TGTGCCAGCAGTCCCCGGACTAGCTCCGTATCCGATACGCAGTATTTT; CDR3aa: CASSPRTSSVSDTQYF
abundance: few; d_gene: TRBD1; j_gene: TRBJ2-7; v_gene: TRBV7-9; CDR3nt: TGTGCCAGCACCGGAGGACAGGCATACGAGCAGTACTTC; CDR3aa: CASTGGQAYEQYF